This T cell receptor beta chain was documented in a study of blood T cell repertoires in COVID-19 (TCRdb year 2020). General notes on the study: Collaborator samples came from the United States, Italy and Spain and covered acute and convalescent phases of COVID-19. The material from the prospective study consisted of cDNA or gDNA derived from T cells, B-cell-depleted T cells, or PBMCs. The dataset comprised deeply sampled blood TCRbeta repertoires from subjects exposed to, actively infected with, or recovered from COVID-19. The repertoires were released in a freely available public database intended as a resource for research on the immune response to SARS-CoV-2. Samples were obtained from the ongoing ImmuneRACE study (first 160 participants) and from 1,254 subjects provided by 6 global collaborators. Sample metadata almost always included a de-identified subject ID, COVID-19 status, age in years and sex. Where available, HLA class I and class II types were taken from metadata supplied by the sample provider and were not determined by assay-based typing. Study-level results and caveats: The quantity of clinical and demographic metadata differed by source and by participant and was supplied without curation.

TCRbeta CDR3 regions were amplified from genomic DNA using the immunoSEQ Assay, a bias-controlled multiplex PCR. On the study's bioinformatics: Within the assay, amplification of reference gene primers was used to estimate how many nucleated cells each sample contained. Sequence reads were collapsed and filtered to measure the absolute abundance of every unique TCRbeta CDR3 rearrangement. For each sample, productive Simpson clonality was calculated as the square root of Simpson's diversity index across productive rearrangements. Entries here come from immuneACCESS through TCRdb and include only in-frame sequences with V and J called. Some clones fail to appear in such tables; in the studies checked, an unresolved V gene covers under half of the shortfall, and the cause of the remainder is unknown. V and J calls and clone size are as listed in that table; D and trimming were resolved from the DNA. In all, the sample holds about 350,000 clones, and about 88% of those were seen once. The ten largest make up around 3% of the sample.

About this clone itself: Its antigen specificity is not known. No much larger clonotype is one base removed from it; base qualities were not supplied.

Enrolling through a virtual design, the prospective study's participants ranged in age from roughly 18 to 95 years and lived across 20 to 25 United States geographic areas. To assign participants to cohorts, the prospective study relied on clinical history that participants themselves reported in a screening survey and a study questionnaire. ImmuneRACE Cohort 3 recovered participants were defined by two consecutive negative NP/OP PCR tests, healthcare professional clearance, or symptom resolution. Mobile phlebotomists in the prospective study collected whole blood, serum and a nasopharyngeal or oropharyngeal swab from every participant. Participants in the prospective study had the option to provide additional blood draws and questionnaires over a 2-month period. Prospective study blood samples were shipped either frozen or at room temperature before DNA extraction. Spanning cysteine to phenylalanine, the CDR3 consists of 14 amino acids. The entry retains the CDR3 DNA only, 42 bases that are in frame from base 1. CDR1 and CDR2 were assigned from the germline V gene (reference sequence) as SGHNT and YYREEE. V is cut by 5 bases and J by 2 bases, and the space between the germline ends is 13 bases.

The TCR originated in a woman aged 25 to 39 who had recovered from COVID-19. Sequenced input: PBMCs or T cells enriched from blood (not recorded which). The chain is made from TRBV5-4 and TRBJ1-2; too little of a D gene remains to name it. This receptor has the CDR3 CASSRSRENYGYTF. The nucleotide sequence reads TGTGCCAGCAGTCGCTCTCGGGAAAACTATGGCTACACCTTC.